This TCR beta chain was captured in a study of a mutant IDH1 vaccine in newly diagnosed glioma. Study in general: The treated population exhibited a male proportion of about 62%, a female proportion of around 38%, and a mean age of roughly 39 years.

Data came from immunoSEQ multiplex PCR; TCRdb stores just in-frame clones and leaves some out. The sample contains some 58,000 clones, around 81% of which appear only once. Time point given: week 35, safety follow-up. Vaccination used 300 ug of mutant IDH1 20-mer peptide per dose, with topical imiquimod. Germline CDR1 reads MNHEY; CDR2 reads SMNVEV (reference sequence). V dropped 4 bases and J dropped 5; count of bases not matched to a gene: 13. The CDR3 is 17 amino acids. Concerning this clone: Its antigen is unknown.

The origin of this receptor is a man in his forties or fifties with glioma. The chain couples TRBV27 to TRBJ2-2; 7 nucleotides align to TRBD1. Sequencing used PBMCs, obtained from a glioma patient whose treatment included an IDH1 peptide vaccine. Written as DNA, the CDR3 is TGTGCCAGCAGTTCCTCTCCAACGGGACAGCTGACCGGGGAGCTGTTTTTT. It yields the protein CASSSSPTGQLTGELFF.